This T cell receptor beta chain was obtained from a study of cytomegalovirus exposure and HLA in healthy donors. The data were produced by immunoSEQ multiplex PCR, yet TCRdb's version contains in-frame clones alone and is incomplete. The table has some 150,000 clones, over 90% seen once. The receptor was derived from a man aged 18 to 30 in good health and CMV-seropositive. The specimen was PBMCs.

CDR3 nucleotides: TGTGCCAGCAGCTGGGGGCCCAAGGAGGGCTACACCTTC. Its translation: CASSWGPKEGYTF. This sequence joins TRBV7-9 and TRBJ1-2; D is perhaps TRBD1 (6 bases). Germline V lookup: CDR1 SEHNR, CDR2 FQNEAQ (reference sequence). The CDR3 spans 13 residues. V gave up 4 bases and J gave up 8 bases, with 14 bases separating them. Complete variable domain (other parts from reference TRBV7-9 and TRBJ1-2): DTGVSQNPRHKITKRGQNVTFRCDPISEHNRLYWYRQTLGQGPEFLTYFQNEAQLEKSRLLSDRFSAERPKGSFSTLEIQRTEQGDSAMYLCASSWGPKEGYTFGSGTRLTVV.